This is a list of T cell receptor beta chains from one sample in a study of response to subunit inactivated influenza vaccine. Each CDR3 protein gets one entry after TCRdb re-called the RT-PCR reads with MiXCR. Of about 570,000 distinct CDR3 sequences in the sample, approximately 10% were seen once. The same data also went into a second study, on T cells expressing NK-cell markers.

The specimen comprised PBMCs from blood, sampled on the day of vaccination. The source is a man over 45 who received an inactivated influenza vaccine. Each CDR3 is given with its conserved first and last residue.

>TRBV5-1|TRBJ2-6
CASSWDRGSGANVLTF
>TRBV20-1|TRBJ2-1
CSAMGLAGDYEQFF
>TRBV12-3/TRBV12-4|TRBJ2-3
CASSSSVLGTQYF
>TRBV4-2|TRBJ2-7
CASSQEVAGGDEQYF
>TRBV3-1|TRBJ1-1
CASSLLPGQTKNTEAFF
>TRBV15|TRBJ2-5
CATSRDLAGGYQETQYF
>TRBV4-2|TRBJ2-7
CASSPPGTVVYEQYF
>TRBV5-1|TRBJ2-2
CASTPLGSNTGELFF
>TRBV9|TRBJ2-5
CASSVGTSGPQETQYF
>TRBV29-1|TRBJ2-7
CSVEDRGTTEGQYF
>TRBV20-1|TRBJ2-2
CSALPPRNTGELFF
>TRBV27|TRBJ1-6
CASSLGRGALHF
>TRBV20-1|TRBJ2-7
CSARVRDRVSEQYF
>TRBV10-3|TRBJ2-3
CAIGDRGADTQYF
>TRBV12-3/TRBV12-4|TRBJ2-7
CASSWTSGGYEQYF
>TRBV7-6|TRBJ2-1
CASSPLGTGAMKQFF
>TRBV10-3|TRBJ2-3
CAISGGQGISTDTQYF
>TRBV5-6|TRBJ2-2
CASSLPPSGAASNTGELFF
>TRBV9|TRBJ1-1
CATSRFPNTEAFF
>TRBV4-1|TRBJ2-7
CASSQVAGISYYEQYF
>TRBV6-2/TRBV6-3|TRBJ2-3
CASSYSIATSRTDTQYF
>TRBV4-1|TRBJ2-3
CASSQRAGVSTDTQYF
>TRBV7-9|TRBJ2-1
CASSLGTLDEQFF
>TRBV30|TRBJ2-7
CAWSVEGISSYEQYF
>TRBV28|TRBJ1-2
CASSLHGGYGYTF
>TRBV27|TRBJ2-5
CASSPFRNQETQYF
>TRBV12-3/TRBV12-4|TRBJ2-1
CASSWDSGRNEQFF
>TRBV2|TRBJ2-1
CASEYNEQFF
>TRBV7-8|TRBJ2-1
CASSLGTSGGLLDEQFF
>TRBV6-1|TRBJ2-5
CASSEGWGFGTQYF
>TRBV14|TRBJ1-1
CASSPHLEGTNAFF
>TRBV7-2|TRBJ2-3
CASSPRRPISDTQYF
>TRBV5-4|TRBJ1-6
CASSPNPTSNSPLHF
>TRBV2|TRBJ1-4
CASRTGSNEKLFF
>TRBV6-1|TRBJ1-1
CASRPPGRGQTEAFF
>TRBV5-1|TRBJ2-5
CASSLVRGQAVAETQYF
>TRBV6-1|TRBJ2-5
CASSESMAGAETQYF
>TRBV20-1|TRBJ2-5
CSAKGETQYF
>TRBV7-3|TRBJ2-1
CASSLRGFDEQFF
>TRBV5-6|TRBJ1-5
CASSQQGSGQPQHF
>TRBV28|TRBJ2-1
CASSFPASGPRTKDNEQFF
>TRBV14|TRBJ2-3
CASSHELSRLSTDTQYF
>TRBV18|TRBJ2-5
CASSQPGRDTQETQYF
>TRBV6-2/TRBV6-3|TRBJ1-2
CASSYQASAGYTF
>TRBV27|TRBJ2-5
CASSKTSGGAYIIETQYF
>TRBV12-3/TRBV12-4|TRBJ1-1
CASSRGGEAFF
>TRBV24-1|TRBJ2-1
CATSDATRDRFNNEQFF
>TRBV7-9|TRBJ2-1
CASSLGLAGVSEQFF
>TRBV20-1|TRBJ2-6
CSARENDLLGANVLTF
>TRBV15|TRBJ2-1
CATSREGQGVTNEQFF
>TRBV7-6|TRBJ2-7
CASSLLGRLNEQYF
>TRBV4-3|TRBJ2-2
CASRAGTGYTGELFF
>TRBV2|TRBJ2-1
CAQGDRGGHEQFF
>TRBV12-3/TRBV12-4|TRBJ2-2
CASSLFQSNTGELFF
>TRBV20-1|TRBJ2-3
CSATDGSRTDTQYF